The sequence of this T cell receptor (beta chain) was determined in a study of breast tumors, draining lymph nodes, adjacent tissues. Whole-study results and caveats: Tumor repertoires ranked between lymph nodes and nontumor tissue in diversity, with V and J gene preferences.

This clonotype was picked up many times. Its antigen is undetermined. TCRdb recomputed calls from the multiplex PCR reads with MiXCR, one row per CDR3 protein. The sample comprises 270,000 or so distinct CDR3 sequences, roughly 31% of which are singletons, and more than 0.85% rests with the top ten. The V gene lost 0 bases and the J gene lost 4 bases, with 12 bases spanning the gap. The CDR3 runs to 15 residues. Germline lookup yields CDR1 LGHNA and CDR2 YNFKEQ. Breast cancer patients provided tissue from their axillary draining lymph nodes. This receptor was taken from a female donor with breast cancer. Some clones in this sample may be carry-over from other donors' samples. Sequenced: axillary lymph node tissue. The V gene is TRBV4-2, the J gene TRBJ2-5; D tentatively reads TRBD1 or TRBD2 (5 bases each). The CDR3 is CASSQEIYGGETQYF. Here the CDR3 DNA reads TGTGCCAGCAGCCAAGAGATCTATGGGGGAGAGACCCAGTACTTC.